This T cell receptor beta chain stems from a study of blood T cell repertoires in COVID-19. Turning to the study itself: Samples of COVID-19 (acute and convalescent) were obtained from the United States, Italy and Spain. PBMCs, B-cell-depleted T cells, or T cells were the source of the cDNA or gDNA that made up the material.

In Seattle, patients joined the study during active infection and were tracked longitudinally. As originally analysed: Scientists estimated how many nucleated cells there were by amplifying reference gene primers. TCRdb keeps only in-frame clones here, not all; method: immunoSEQ multiplex PCR. Clone size and V and J calls were adopted from that table, with D and trimming inferred from the DNA. The sample lists fewer than 200,000 clones, roughly 76% occurring once. Sequenced: peripheral blood. This receptor was taken from a woman at least 80 years old with COVID-19, enrolled during active disease.

The CDR3 here is CASATGTQPQHF. CDR3 coding DNA: TGTGCCAGCGCCACAGGGACTCAGCCCCAGCATTTT. V is TRBV6-5 and J is TRBJ1-5, with D maybe TRBD1 (6 bases). Germline V gene data show CDR1 as MNHEY and CDR2 as SVGAGI. Trimming removed 8 bases at V and 6 bases at J, with 11 bases between. The CDR3 sequence is 12 residues long.